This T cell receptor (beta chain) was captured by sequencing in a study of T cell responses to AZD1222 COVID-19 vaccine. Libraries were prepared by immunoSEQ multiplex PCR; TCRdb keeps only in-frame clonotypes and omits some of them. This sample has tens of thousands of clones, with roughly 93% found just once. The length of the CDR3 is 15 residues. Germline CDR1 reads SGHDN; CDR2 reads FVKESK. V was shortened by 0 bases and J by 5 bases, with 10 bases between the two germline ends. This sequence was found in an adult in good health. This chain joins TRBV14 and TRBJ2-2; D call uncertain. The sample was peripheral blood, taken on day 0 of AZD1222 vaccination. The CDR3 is CASSQDWLVTGELFF. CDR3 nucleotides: TGTGCCAGCAGCCAAGATTGGCTCGTTACCGGGGAGCTGTTTTTT.